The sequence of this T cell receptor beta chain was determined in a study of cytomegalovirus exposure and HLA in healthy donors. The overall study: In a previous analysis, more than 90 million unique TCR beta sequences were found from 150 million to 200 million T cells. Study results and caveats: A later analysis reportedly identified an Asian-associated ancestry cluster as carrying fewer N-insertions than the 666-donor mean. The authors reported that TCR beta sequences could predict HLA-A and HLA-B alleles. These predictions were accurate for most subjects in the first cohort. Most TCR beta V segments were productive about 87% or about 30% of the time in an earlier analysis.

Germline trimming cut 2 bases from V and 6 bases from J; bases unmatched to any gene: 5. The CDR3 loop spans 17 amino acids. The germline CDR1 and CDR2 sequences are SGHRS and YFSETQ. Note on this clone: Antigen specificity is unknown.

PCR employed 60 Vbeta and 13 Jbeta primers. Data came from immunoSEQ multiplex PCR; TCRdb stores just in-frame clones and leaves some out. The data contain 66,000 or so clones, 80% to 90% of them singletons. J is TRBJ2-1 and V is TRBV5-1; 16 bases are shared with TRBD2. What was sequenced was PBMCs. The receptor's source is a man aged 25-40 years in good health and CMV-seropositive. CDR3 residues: CASSFTGLAGGSNEQFF. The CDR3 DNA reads TGCGCCAGCAGCTTCACGGGACTAGCGGGAGGGTCCAATGAGCAGTTCTTC.